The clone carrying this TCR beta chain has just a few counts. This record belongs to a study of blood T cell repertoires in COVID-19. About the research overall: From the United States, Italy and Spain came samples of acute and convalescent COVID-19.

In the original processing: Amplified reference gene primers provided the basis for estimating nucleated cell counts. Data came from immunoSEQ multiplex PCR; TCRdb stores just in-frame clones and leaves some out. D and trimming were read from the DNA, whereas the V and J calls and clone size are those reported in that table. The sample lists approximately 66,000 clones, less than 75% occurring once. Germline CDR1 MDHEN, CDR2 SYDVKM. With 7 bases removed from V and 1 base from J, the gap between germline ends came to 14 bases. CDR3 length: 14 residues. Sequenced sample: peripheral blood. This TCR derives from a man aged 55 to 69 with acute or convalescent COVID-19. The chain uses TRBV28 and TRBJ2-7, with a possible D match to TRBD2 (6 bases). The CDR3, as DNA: TGTGCCAGCACATCCGGGACTGTATCCTACGAGCAGTACTTC. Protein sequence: CASTSGTVSYEQYF.